This T cell receptor (beta chain) was identified during a study of lymphopenia after photon versus proton radiotherapy. Overall study findings and caveats: A bigger post-nadir fall in TCR diversity correlated inversely with survival time in deceased patients. Under photons, naive T cells and diversity fell while effector/memory populations rose. Authors raise, but do not show, better survival with proton therapy.

Germline CDR1 ENHRY, CDR2 SYGVKD. V shed 10 bases and J 8 bases; nucleotides not matched to a gene: 6. The CDR3 is made up of 12 amino acids. Clones were read by immunoSEQ multiplex PCR, and TCRdb kept only the in-frame ones, dropping some. The table lists tens of thousands of clones, 80% to 90% of them singletons, with approximately 1.3% in the top ten. Only a few counts were recorded for this clone. Its cognate antigen is unknown. This sequence originates from a man aged 55 to 69 with pancreatic cancer. The chain employs TRBV10-3 and TRBJ1-4, with 8 nucleotides matching TRBD1. The sequenced sample was peripheral blood, obtained from a patient treated with proton-based radiotherapy. This CDR3 reads CATGQGKEKLFF. The DNA for the CDR3 is TGTGCCACTGGACAGGGAAAAGAAAAACTGTTTTTT.